Below, 30 T cell receptor beta chains from the same sample are listed, as sequenced in a study of HIV-infected patients and healthy controls. Reverse transcription used 450 to 550 ng RNA and constant-region primers for alpha and beta. Each of the alpha and beta chains got its own library through chain-specific third strand synthesis with indices. TCRdb used MiXCR to reprocess the 5' RACE reads, holding one entry per CDR3 protein. This table has approximately 15,000 distinct CDR3 sequences, approximately 7% appearing once. No cell fractionation was done, so the repertoire covers all unsorted peripheral blood T cells. Specimen: blood. The receptors shown here come from an adult in good health.

The CDR3, as DNA: TGTGCCAGCAGCCAGTCTAGCGGGAGTGTCAATGAGCAGTTCTTC. This encodes CASSQSSGSVNEQFF. The V gene is TRBV7-6, the J gene TRBJ2-1, with 10 positions matching TRBD2. V was clipped by 5 bases and J by 6 bases; unmatched bases: 7. The CDR3 spans 15 residues. CDR1 and CDR2 from the germline V gene are SGHVS and FNYEAQ. Full variable domain (remainder filled in from reference TRBV7-6 and TRBJ2-1): GAGVSQSPRYKVTKRGQDVALRCDPISGHVSLYWYRQALGQGPEFLTYFNYEAQQDKSGLPNDRFSAERPEGSISTLTIQRTEQRDSAMYRCASSQSSGSVNEQFFGPGTRLTVL.

This clonotype was counted many times. The chain combines TRBV18 with TRBJ2-1; D not certain. This CDR3 is 13 amino acids long. Trimming took off 0 bases at V and 5 bases at J, with 5 bases between the two ends. Germline CDR1 KGHSH, CDR2 LQKENI. CDR3 region: CASSPPSHNEQFF. The DNA of the CDR3 is TGTGCCAGCTCACCACCTTCCCACAATGAGCAGTTCTTC.

This clonotype has ten or more counts. The gene calls are TRBV7-2 and TRBJ1-3, with TRBD1 matching over 7 bases. Trimming took 3 bases from V and 4 from J; bases not matched to a gene: 6. The CDR3 runs 15 residues. From germline, CDR1 is SGHTA and CDR2 FQGNSA. As DNA, the CDR3 is TGTGCCAGCAGCTTCCAGGGGGTAGCCGGAAACACCATATATTTT. Translated: CASSFQGVAGNTIYF.

This clonotype was counted at least ten times. This rearrangement joins TRBV29-1 to TRBJ2-2; D might be TRBD1 or TRBD2, each matching 6 bases. CDR1 SQVTM and CDR2 ANQGSEA come from the germline V gene. V shed 5 bases and J shed 4 bases, with 11 bases lying between them. CDR3 length: 13 amino acids. The CDR3 sequence: CSVRRGTTGELFF. The CDR3 bases are TGCAGCGTTCGGAGGGGGACCACCGGGGAGCTGTTTTTT.

V gene TRBV13 combines with J gene TRBJ1-1; tentative D call: TRBD1 (5 bases). Trimming took 5 bases from V and 0 from J, leaving 13 bases between them. The CDR3 contains 15 residues. Looked up from germline, CDR1 is PRHDT and CDR2 is FYEKMQ (reference sequence). CDR3 bases: TGTGCCAGCAGCGCAGCGGGACCGATGAACACTGAAGCTTTCTTT. Encoded protein: CASSAAGPMNTEAFF.

This clonotype is labeled as medium-sized. J is TRBJ2-4 and V is TRBV7-2; D might be TRBD1 (5 bases). With 5 bases removed from V and 0 bases from J, the gap between germline ends came to 14 bases. This CDR3 region has 16 residues. The germline V gene encodes CDR1 SGHTA and CDR2 FQGNSA. CDR3 in DNA: TGTGCCAGCAGCCCCCCAGGGTCCAAAGCCAAAAACATTCAGTACTTC. Its protein product is CASSPPGSKAKNIQYF.

This clonotype was observed at least ten times. The chain couples TRBV5-6 to TRBJ2-1; D perhaps matches TRBD1 (5 bases). V dropped 0 bases and J dropped 7 bases, with 11 bases sitting between them. In germline, CDR1 is SGHDT, CDR2 YYEEEE. The CDR3 consists of 14 residues. The CDR3 loop reads CASSLGLTVNEQFF. The CDR3 coding sequence is TGTGCCAGCAGCTTGGGTCTGACAGTGAATGAGCAGTTCTTC.

The chain joins TRBV6-6 to TRBJ1-5; D perhaps matches TRBD1 (5 bases). Germline-derived CDR1 and CDR2 are MNHNY and SVGAGI (reference sequence). Trimming took 8 bases from V and 3 from J, leaving 17 bases between them. CDR3 length: 15 amino acids. CDR3 coding DNA: TGTGCCAGCGAAGTAAGGGACGGGAACAATCAGCCCCAGCATTTT. Translating gives CASEVRDGNNQPQHF.

This clonotype has a count of ten or more. The rearrangement joins TRBV7-2 to TRBJ1-2; D perhaps matches TRBD1 (6 bases). The CDR3 length is 13 residues. Germline V CDR1 and CDR2: SGHTA, FQGNSA. The V gene lost 5 bases and the J gene lost 5 bases, with 12 bases spanning the gap. The CDR3 reads CASSPQGGYGYTF. The DNA of the CDR3 is TGTGCCAGCAGCCCACAGGGTGGTTATGGCTACACCTTC.

This clonotype is medium-sized. V and J are TRBV29-1 and TRBJ1-1; D gene ambiguous. Germline V CDR1 and CDR2: SQVTM, ANQGSEA. This CDR3 region has 11 residues. Between the trimmed V and J ends, which lost 6 bases and 0 bases, there was a span of 5 bases. The CDR3 DNA sequence: TGCAGCGTCACATTGAACACTGAAGCTTTCTTT. Encoded protein: CSVTLNTEAFF.

This clonotype came up many times. The CDR3 DNA sequence: TGTGCCAGCAGCGTGGACAGTTCACGCGATTTAAATGGCTACACCTTC. As protein: CASSVDSSRDLNGYTF. The chain is built from TRBV7-2 and TRBJ1-2; the D gene is possibly TRBD1 (6 bases). CDR1 is SGHTA and CDR2 is FQGNSA in the germline V gene. The CDR3 extends over 16 amino acids. Trimming stripped 5 bases from V and 6 bases from J, with 22 bases between.

This clonotype was observed at least ten times. The V and J genes are TRBV10-3 and TRBJ2-1, with D perhaps TRBD1 or TRBD2 (5 bases each). The CDR3 length is 11 residues. The V gene's germline CDR1 is ENHRY and CDR2 SYGVKD. V was cut by 5 bases and J by 7 bases, with 6 bases left in between. This CDR3 reads CAISWGNEQFF. CDR3 coding DNA: TGTGCCATCAGTTGGGGGAATGAGCAGTTCTTC.

The table lists this clonotype with many counts. The chain uses TRBV11-3 and TRBJ1-1; D is ambiguous. Germline V gene data show CDR1 as SGHNT and CDR2 as YENEEA. The V end was cut by 3 bases, the J end by 8 bases, with 10 bases between. This CDR3 has 12 amino acids. The CDR3 loop is CASSFSFGEAFF. CDR3 in DNA: TGTGCCAGCAGCTTCTCCTTTGGAGAAGCTTTCTTT.

In this sample, this clonotype turned up a few times. V and J are TRBV14 and TRBJ2-1, with D perhaps TRBD1 (6 bases). The CDR3 extends over 15 amino acids. V was clipped by 4 bases and J by 6 bases, with 16 bases between them. Germline CDR1 is SGHDN and CDR2 is FVKESK. CDR3 in amino acids: CASSLSRGSVNEQFF. In DNA form, the CDR3 reads TGTGCCAGCAGCCTTTCGAGGGGGTCGGTCAATGAGCAGTTCTTC.

The chain links TRBV27 to TRBJ2-4, with D maybe TRBD1 (6 bases). Per germline, CDR1 MNHEY and CDR2 SMNVEV (reference sequence). This CDR3 is 15 amino acids long. Trimming took 6 bases from V and 0 from J, leaving 12 bases between them. In nucleotides, the CDR3 is TGTGCCAGCAGACTTCAGGGGACAGCCAAAAACATTCAGTACTTC. Translated, it gives CASRLQGTAKNIQYF.

By sample fraction, this clonotype is medium-sized. The rearrangement links TRBV20-1 to TRBJ1-5; 10 nucleotides align to TRBD1. The CDR3 contains 15 residues. Germline CDR1 reads DFQATT; CDR2 reads SNEGSKA (reference sequence). V lost 2 bases and J lost 7; bases outside the gene matches: 8. Written as DNA, the CDR3 is TGCAGTGCTAGACCCGGGACAGGGGAGTGGCAGCCCCAGCATTTT. Translated, it gives CSARPGTGEWQPQHF.

This clonotype is medium-sized by share. The chain employs TRBV19 and TRBJ1-5, with TRBD1 identical over 7 bases. With 4 bases clipped from V and 0 bases from J, the junction kept 6 bases outside the gene matches. Germline V CDR1 and CDR2: LNHDA, SQIVND (reference sequence). The CDR3 covers 16 residues. CDR3 sequence (DNA): TGTGCCAGTAGTACCCCGGGACAGCTTAGCAATCAGCCCCAGCATTTT. It encodes CASSTPGQLSNQPQHF. The complete variable domain, with remaining parts taken from reference TRBV19 and TRBJ1-5, reads DGGITQSPKYLFRKEGQNVTLSCEQNLNHDAMYWYRQDPGQGLRLIYYSQIVNDFQKGDIAEGYSVSREKKESFPLTVTSAQKNPTAFYLCASSTPGQLSNQPQHFGDGTRLSIL.

This clonotype was found many times. This chain joins TRBV9 and TRBJ2-1; the match to TRBD2 covers 13 bases. CDR3 size: 16 residues. The ends lost 0 bases at V and 12 bases at J; junction bases unmatched: 9. CDR1 and CDR2 (germline): SGDLS, YYNGEE. The CDR3 is CASSVGTSGGQGRQFF. Here the CDR3 DNA reads TGTGCCAGCAGCGTAGGGACTAGCGGGGGCCAGGGGAGGCAGTTCTTC.

This clonotype appeared many times. This chain uses TRBV13 with TRBJ2-1; tentatively, D is TRBD2 (6 bases). Trimming took off 1 base at V and 3 bases at J, with 13 bases between the two ends. There are 16 residues in the CDR3. Germline assignment: CDR1 PRHDT and CDR2 FYEKMQ (reference sequence). As DNA, the CDR3 is TGTGCCAGCAGCTTAGTCACGGGAGAACACTACAATGAGCAGTTCTTC. Protein product: CASSLVTGEHYNEQFF.

This clonotype was seen repeatedly, ten times or more. This chain links TRBV19 with TRBJ1-6; D is unclear. The germline CDR1 and CDR2 sequences are LNHDA and SQIVND (reference sequence). CDR3 length: 16 residues. V was shortened by 3 bases and J by 7 bases, with 16 bases between the two germline ends. The CDR3 sequence: CASSILPRAENSPLHF. The CDR3 DNA follows: TGTGCCAGTAGTATTTTACCGAGAGCGGAAAATTCACCCCTCCACTTT. Drawing the rest from reference TRBV19 and TRBJ1-6, the complete variable domain is DGGITQSPKYLFRKEGQNVTLSCEQNLNHDAMYWYRQDPGQGLRLIYYSQIVNDFQKGDIAEGYSVSREKKESFPLTVTSAQKNPTAFYLCASSILPRAENSPLHFGNGTRLTVT.

This clonotype is deemed medium-sized. V is TRBV6-1 and J is TRBJ1-1; 7 bases align to TRBD1. There are 14 residues in the CDR3. With 4 bases clipped from V and 5 bases from J, the junction kept 7 bases outside the gene matches. The V gene's germline CDR1 is MNHNS and CDR2 SASEGT. This CDR3 is CASSGQTGITEAFF. The CDR3, as DNA: TGTGCCAGCAGTGGGCAGACAGGGATAACTGAAGCTTTCTTT.

In this sample, this clonotype turned up many times. V usage is TRBV18 and J usage is TRBJ2-7; 8 bases are shared with TRBD1. CDR1 and CDR2 from the germline V gene are KGHSH and LQKENI. Unmatched junction bases numbered 10, after V lost 3 bases and J lost 6 bases. The CDR3 spans 15 residues. The CDR3 protein is CASSPGDRTAREQYF. In DNA form, the CDR3 reads TGTGCCAGCTCACCGGGGGACAGGACGGCCCGCGAGCAGTACTTC.

Ten or more counts support this clonotype. CDR3 sequence: CASSSTGGSEKLFF. In nucleotides, the CDR3 is TGTGCCAGCAGCTCGACAGGAGGAAGTGAAAAACTGTTTTTT. This rearrangement joins TRBV7-9 to TRBJ1-4, with a tentative D call TRBD1 (6 bases). With 4 bases removed from V and 7 bases from J, the gap between germline ends came to 13 bases. The germline gives CDR1 SEHNR, CDR2 FQNEAQ (reference sequence). The CDR3 has 14 residues.

In this sample, this clonotype turned up once. Just one base apart from a much larger clone, this may be a read error. V usage is TRBV5-8 and J usage is TRBJ2-7; tentatively, D is TRBD1 or TRBD2 (5 bases each). This CDR3 is 15 amino acids long. CDR1 is SGHTS, CDR2 YDEGEE, per germline. The CDR3 reads CAGSLGWGSSYEQYF. The CDR3, as DNA: TGTGCCGGCAGCTTGGGCTGGGGGAGCTCCTACGAGCAGTACTTC. The variable domain in full, completed from reference TRBV5-8 and TRBJ2-7, reads EAGVTQSPTHLIKTRGQQATLRCSPISGHTSVYWYQQALGLGLQFLLWYDEGEERNRGNFPPRFSGRQFPNYSSELNVNALELEDSALYLCAGSLGWGSSYEQYFGPGTRLTVT.

The sample holds many counts of this clonotype. V gene TRBV20-1 combines with J gene TRBJ2-5; possibly TRBD2 for D (6 bases). Looked up from germline, CDR1 is DFQATT and CDR2 is SNEGSKA (reference sequence). The CDR3 has 13 residues. V was pared by 6 bases and J by 5 bases, with 16 bases between. CDR3 sequence (DNA): TGCAGTGCCTTGATTGGACTAAGCGAGACCCAGTACTTC. Protein product: CSALIGLSETQYF.

Of note for this clonotype: A much larger clone differs from this one at a single base, so this may be a read error. The chain has TRBV24-1 and TRBJ1-2; D not certain. CDR3 size: 13 residues. In germline, CDR1 is KGHDR, CDR2 SFDVKD. Between the trimmed V and J ends, which lost 3 bases and 7 bases, there was a span of 11 bases. The CDR3 nucleotides are TGTGCCACCAGTGATGGGTCTACCTTTGGCTACACCTTC. Translation gives CATSDGSTFGYTF.

This clonotype was seen many times. The chain combines TRBV20-1 with TRBJ2-7; D unresolved. Germline loops: CDR1 DFQATT, CDR2 SNEGSKA (reference sequence). The length of the CDR3 is 14 residues. Trimming stripped 5 bases from V and 2 bases from J, with 16 bases between. In DNA form, the CDR3 reads TGCAGTGCTGCAGACCGGCGATATACCTACGAGCAGTACTTC. Translated, it gives CSAADRRYTYEQYF.

This clonotype was counted many times. The rearrangement uses TRBV29-1 and TRBJ1-1, with a possible D match to TRBD1 (6 bases). The CDR3 is made up of 12 amino acids. Germline CDR1 is SQVTM and CDR2 is ANQGSEA. With 6 bases removed from V and 1 base from J, the gap between germline ends came to 9 bases. CDR3 in DNA: TGCAGCGTCAGCAGGGGGAACACTGAAGCTTTCTTT. Translating gives CSVSRGNTEAFF.

Many counts were recorded for this clonotype. The gene calls are TRBV10-3 and TRBJ2-7, with 7 bases lining up with TRBD2. The CDR3 is 15 residues long. Germline CDR1 reads ENHRY; CDR2 reads SYGVKD. The V and J ends lost 10 bases and 2 bases, in that order; junction bases with no gene match: 14. The CDR3 sequence: CATSNPGLSTYEQYF. CDR3 coding DNA: TGTGCCACCTCCAACCCGGGACTAAGTACCTACGAGCAGTACTTC.

This clonotype was picked up many times. The chain links TRBV6-6 to TRBJ2-3; 9 nucleotides match TRBD2. The germline gives CDR1 MNHNY, CDR2 SVGAGI (reference sequence). Trimming cost V 6 bases and J 0 bases; bases outside gene matches: 1. This CDR3 is 14 amino acids long. The CDR3 region has the DNA TGTGCCAGCAGAGCGGGGGGTAGCACAGATACGCAGTATTTT. Its translation is CASRAGGSTDTQYF.